The 22 T cell receptor beta chains presented below share a single source sample, sequenced in a study of T cell clones after liver transplantation. Libraries were prepared by immunoSEQ multiplex PCR; TCRdb keeps only in-frame clonotypes and omits some of them. The table has about 80,000 clones, about 82% seen once; the top ten hold approximately 0.45%. The specimen was CD4+ T cells from blood, collected approximately 45 months after liver transplant. These receptors came from a human patient who received a liver transplant. Certain T cells may be donor cells from the graft.

This clone was detected only once. This chain connects TRBV19 to TRBJ1-4; D gene unclear. Trimming pared 7 bases from V and 0 bases from J, leaving 9 bases between. The CDR3 covers 14 residues. Germline assignment: CDR1 LNHDA and CDR2 SQIVND (reference sequence). In nucleotides, the CDR3 is TGTGCCAGTACAGGACTTACAACTAATGAAAAACTGTTTTTT. It specifies CASTGLTTNEKLFF.

This chain joins TRBV5-4 and TRBJ1-5; 8 nucleotides line up with TRBD1. Germline V lookup: CDR1 SGHNT, CDR2 YYREEE (reference sequence). The CDR3 sequence is 13 residues long. The V and J ends lost 4 bases and 5 bases, in that order; junction bases with no gene match: 2. The chain's CDR3 is CASSPGQDQPQHF. The CDR3 DNA reads TGTGCCAGCAGCCCGGGACAGGATCAGCCCCAGCATTTT.

V gene TRBV5-4 combines with J gene TRBJ1-1; D remains unclear. This CDR3 contains 13 residues. CDR1 is SGHNT and CDR2 is YYREEE in the germline V gene (reference sequence). V gave up 3 bases and J gave up 4 bases, with 10 bases separating them. The chain's CDR3 is CASSSTWGTEAFF. The DNA of the CDR3 is TGTGCCAGCAGCTCCACCTGGGGCACTGAAGCTTTCTTT.

This clone showed up just once. The chain recombines TRBV27 with TRBJ2-3, with 10 bases matching TRBD1. The ends lost 3 bases at V and 4 bases at J; junction bases unmatched: 7. This CDR3 is built from 16 residues. Germline assignment: CDR1 MNHEY and CDR2 SMNVEV (reference sequence). The CDR3 is CASSLGQGIVADTQYF. CDR3 sequence (DNA): TGTGCCAGCAGTTTGGGACAGGGGATTGTTGCAGATACGCAGTATTTT.

V usage is TRBV18 and J usage is TRBJ1-1; 8 positions match TRBD1. After removal of 2 bases from V and 5 bases from J, the junction contained 10 bases not matched to a gene. Per the germline V gene, CDR1 is KGHSH and CDR2 is LQKENI. The CDR3 sequence is 16 residues long. The CDR3, as DNA: TGTGCCAGCTCACCATCTCAGGGGGCTGGGAGGACTGAAGCTTTCTTT. It translates to CASSPSQGAGRTEAFF.

The V call is TRBV5-5, the J call TRBJ1-1; D is possibly TRBD1 (5 bases). Germline CDR1 reads SGHKS; CDR2 reads YYEKEE (reference sequence). V was pared by 2 bases and J by 5 bases, with 13 bases between. The CDR3 consists of 14 residues. The CDR3 region is CASSFEGLWTEAFF. The CDR3 nucleotides are TGTGCCAGCAGCTTTGAGGGGCTGTGGACTGAAGCTTTCTTT.

This clone was seen once. The chain carries TRBV18 and TRBJ1-1, with D uncertain. The V end lost 1 base, the J end lost 1 base, and 10 bases lay between the germline ends. The CDR3 is made up of 15 amino acids. Germline lookup yields CDR1 KGHSH and CDR2 LQKENI. Here the CDR3 reads CASSPRIRRNTEAFF. CDR3 DNA: TGTGCCAGCTCACCACGAATCCGGCGGAACACTGAAGCTTTCTTT.

This rearrangement joins TRBV2 to TRBJ1-3; D is undetermined. In germline, CDR1 is SNHLY, CDR2 FYNNEI. With 7 bases removed from V and 8 bases from J, the gap between germline ends came to 15 bases. The CDR3 loop spans 13 amino acids. The DNA of the CDR3 is TGTGCCAGCACCCGAGTCACGGTGGACACCATATATTTT. It translates to CASTRVTVDTIYF.

The chain links TRBV5-8 to TRBJ1-1; possible D gene TRBD1, 6 bases. Germline-derived CDR1 and CDR2 are SGHTS and YDEGEE. V lost 3 bases, J lost 2 bases, and 20 bases lay in between. The CDR3 spans 17 residues. As DNA, the CDR3 is TGTGCCAGCAGCTGGGCTGGAACCAGGGGCCGCAACACTGAAGCTTTCTTT. It encodes CASSWAGTRGRNTEAFF.

The V gene is TRBV6-5, the J gene TRBJ1-2; 8 bases are a match to TRBD1. J lost 8 bases, V lost 6 bases, and 14 bases had no gene match. The germline V gene has CDR1 MNHEY and CDR2 SVGAGI. CDR3 size: 15 residues. The chain's CDR3 is CASSAPRQGIEGYTF. The CDR3 DNA follows: TGTGCCAGCAGCGCCCCCAGACAGGGGATTGAAGGCTACACCTTC.

This sequence joins TRBV11-3 and TRBJ2-1, with 7 bases lining up with TRBD2. This CDR3 spans 15 amino acids. The J segment lost 7 bases and the V segment lost 1 base, leaving 7 bases of the junction unmatched. Germline CDR1 reads SGHNT; CDR2 reads YENEEA. The CDR3, as DNA: TGTGCCAGCAGCTTAGGGGGCCTTAGCGGGAATGAGCAGTTCTTC. Translation: CASSLGGLSGNEQFF. The entire variable domain, with the rest obtained from reference TRBV11-3 and TRBJ2-1, is as follows: EAGVVQSPRYKIIEKKQPVAFWCNPISGHNTLYWYLQNLGQGPELLIRYENEEAVDDSQLPKDRFSAERLKGVDSTLKIQPAELGDSAVYLCASSLGGLSGNEQFFGPGTRLTVL.

The rearrangement uses TRBV6-6 and TRBJ1-2, with D tentatively TRBD1 (6 bases). Trimming pared 11 bases from V and 4 bases from J, leaving 20 bases between. Germline CDR1 is MNHNY and CDR2 is SVGAGI (reference sequence). CDR3 length equals 14 residues. The chain's CDR3 is CAASRDTYSYGYTF. The CDR3 bases are TGTGCCGCCTCCCGGGACACCTACTCCTATGGCTACACCTTC.

The chain combines TRBV20-1 with TRBJ2-7, with TRBD2 matching over 7 bases. Looked up from germline, CDR1 is DFQATT and CDR2 is SNEGSKA (reference sequence). This CDR3 is built from 11 residues. The junction had 0 bases not matched to a gene; V was cut back by 3 bases and J by 4 bases. For the CDR3, the DNA is TGCAGTGCTAGCGGGAGGTACGAGCAGTACTTC. Translation: CSASGRYEQYF.

The rearrangement joins TRBV28 to TRBJ2-1, with 7 bases fitting TRBD1. The CDR3 is 13 residues long. From germline, CDR1 is MDHEN and CDR2 SYDVKM. V lost 5 bases and J lost 8; bases outside the gene matches: 6. CDR3 in DNA: TGTGCCAGCAGTCTCGACAGGGTGCATGAGCAGTTCTTC. Protein: CASSLDRVHEQFF.

This chain connects TRBV2 to TRBJ2-7; D tentatively reads TRBD1 or TRBD2 (5 bases each). Trimming left V 6 bases short and J 3 bases short, with 15 bases between. CDR3 size: 14 residues. CDR1 and CDR2 from the germline V gene are SNHLY and FYNNEI. The CDR3 DNA follows: TGTGCCAGCAGAGACCCGGGACGGTTCTACGAGCAGTACTTC. Translated: CASRDPGRFYEQYF.

This rearrangement joins TRBV28 to TRBJ1-2; the D gene is possibly TRBD1 (5 bases). V was shortened by 10 bases and J by 7 bases, with 19 bases between the two germline ends. This CDR3 has 13 residues. From germline, CDR1 is MDHEN and CDR2 SYDVKM. CDR3 in DNA: TGTGCCACTCCCGCGGGGGGAATTGGTGGCTACACCTTC. The encoded protein is CATPAGGIGGYTF.

The CDR3 DNA reads as TGTGCCAGCAGTTTATCCCGAGTTTCTAATGAAAAACTGTTTTTT. Amino acids: CASSLSRVSNEKLFF. The chain joins TRBV27 to TRBJ1-4, with unresolved D. Trimming removed 0 bases at V and 3 bases at J, with 8 bases between. This CDR3 is 15 amino acids long. Germline V gives CDR1 MNHEY, CDR2 SMNVEV (reference sequence).

V is TRBV7-2 and J is TRBJ1-1; D gene ambiguous. This CDR3 contains 14 residues. V was shortened by 5 bases and J by 8 bases, with 18 bases between the two germline ends. In germline, CDR1 is SGHTA, CDR2 FQGNSA. The CDR3 here is CASSLQHRAGEAFF. The CDR3, as DNA: TGTGCCAGCAGCCTACAACATCGCGCGGGAGAAGCTTTCTTT.

This chain uses TRBV18 with TRBJ2-3, with D hard to call. CDR1 is KGHSH and CDR2 is LQKENI in the germline V gene. V lost 2 bases, J lost 2 bases, and 11 bases lay in between. There are 15 residues in the CDR3. The CDR3 DNA follows: TGTGCCAGCTCACCAGTACAAGCCTCCACAGATACGCAGTATTTT. Amino acids: CASSPVQASTDTQYF.

The chain combines TRBV5-6 with TRBJ1-2, with a weak D call TRBD1 (6 bases). V was clipped by 2 bases and J by 3 bases, with 11 bases between them. The CDR3 loop spans 14 amino acids. Germline CDR1 SGHDT, CDR2 YYEEEE. CDR3 residues: CASSLQGRDYGYTF. The CDR3 DNA is TGTGCCAGCAGCTTACAGGGTAGGGACTATGGCTACACCTTC.

The count of this clone is one. The genes are TRBV11-3 and TRBJ2-2, with D unresolved. V shed 1 base and J shed 3 bases, with 9 bases lying between them. The CDR3 spans 15 residues. The germline CDR1 and CDR2 sequences are SGHNT and YENEEA. DNA of the CDR3: TGTGCCAGCAGCTTAGGGGTTAGTGACACCGGGGAGCTGTTTTTT. The encoded protein is CASSLGVSDTGELFF.

J is TRBJ2-2 and V is TRBV6-1; tentatively, D is TRBD2 (6 bases). Germline lookup yields CDR1 MNHNS and CDR2 SASEGT. This CDR3 is built from 17 residues. With 0 bases removed from V and 2 bases from J, the gap between germline ends came to 13 bases. The CDR3 loop reads CASSEARGIRNTGELFF. CDR3 DNA: TGTGCCAGCAGTGAAGCGCGGGGTATCCGAAACACCGGGGAGCTGTTTTTT.